The 24 T cell receptor beta chains below come from one sample, sequenced in a study of blood T cell dynamics during melanoma immunotherapy. The time point: pre-treatment baseline. Generated by immunoSEQ multiplex PCR, the TCRdb table keeps only in-frame clones and is missing some. Of fewer than 25,000 clones listed, roughly 90% were seen once; the top ten hold 1% to 1.5%. Sample: blood, taken from a patient treated with checkpoint blockade. The receptors shown here come from a human donor with melanoma.

This clone was detected once. The CDR3 DNA sequence: TGTGCCAGCAGTTACTCCAGGGGAGGTAACGAGCAGTACTTC. Translating it yields CASSYSRGGNEQYF. V and J are TRBV6-5 and TRBJ2-7; D tentatively fits TRBD1 or TRBD2 (6 bases each). Germline V lookup: CDR1 MNHEY, CDR2 SVGAGI. The CDR3 is made up of 14 amino acids. The ends were cut back, 0 bases at V and 5 bases at J, with 11 bases in the middle.

The chain combines TRBV28 with TRBJ2-7; no clear D gene. Between the trimmed V and J ends, which lost 3 bases and 6 bases, there was a span of 12 bases. This CDR3 has 13 residues. From germline, CDR1 is MDHEN and CDR2 SYDVKM. Written as DNA, the CDR3 is TGTGCCAGCAGTTTCCGGAGAGTCGGCGAGCAGTACTTC. It is translated as CASSFRRVGEQYF.

The chain couples TRBV11-3 to TRBJ1-2; 8 bases agree with TRBD1. Germline CDR1 SGHNT, CDR2 YENEEA. Unmatched junction bases numbered 9, after V lost 5 bases and J lost 7 bases. The CDR3 extends over 14 amino acids. This chain's CDR3 is CASSHGQGQGGYTF. The CDR3 DNA is TGTGCCAGCAGCCATGGACAGGGCCAGGGTGGCTACACCTTC.

The chain employs TRBV7-2 and TRBJ2-2, with 14 positions matching TRBD2. The V gene end was trimmed by 5 bases and the J gene end by 4 bases; junction bases not matched to a gene: 6. The CDR3 is made up of 17 amino acids. CDR1 SGHTA and CDR2 FQGNSA come from the germline V gene. The CDR3 loop reads CASSGGLAGGTTGELFF. Written as DNA, the CDR3 is TGTGCCAGCAGCGGCGGACTAGCGGGAGGAACCACCGGGGAGCTGTTTTTT.

The J gene is TRBJ1-5, the V gene TRBV18; D remains unclear. Trimming cost V 8 bases and J 1 base, with 9 bases left between them. Germline CDR1 KGHSH, CDR2 LQKENI. This CDR3 is built from 13 residues. DNA for the CDR3: TGTGCCAGCACGCTCAAAAGCAATCAGCCCCAGCATTTT. It codes for CASTLKSNQPQHF.

This clone was detected only once. One junction end disagrees with the germline gene, perhaps due to a read error. Within the sample, other DNA sequences also encode this same CDR3. This rearrangement joins TRBV30 to TRBJ1-2, with D possibly matching TRBD1 (5 bases). Germline V lookup: CDR1 GTSNPN, CDR2 SVGIG (reference sequence). CDR3 length: 14 amino acids. The CDR3 loop reads CAWSVRGEGYGYTF. CDR3 in DNA: TGTGCCTGGAGTGTACGAGGGGAAGGTTATGGCTATACCTTC.

The V call is TRBV5-1, the J call TRBJ2-7; D perhaps matches TRBD1 (6 bases). Per the germline V gene, CDR1 is SGHRS and CDR2 is YFSETQ. The CDR3 sequence is 15 residues long. V lost 3 bases to trimming and J lost 2 bases, with 15 bases between them. The CDR3 loop reads CASSSQGPRPYEQYF. DNA for the CDR3: TGCGCCAGCAGCTCTCAGGGGCCCCGACCCTACGAGCAGTACTTC.

This chain uses TRBV9 with TRBJ1-3, with 9 bases fitting TRBD1. The CDR3 runs 16 residues. Germline-derived CDR1 and CDR2 are SGDLS and YYNGEE. Trimming cost V 2 bases and J 4 bases; bases outside gene matches: 7. CDR3 sequence reads: CASSVTIGTGGNTIYF. CDR3 DNA: TGTGCCAGCAGCGTTACTATCGGGACAGGGGGAAACACCATATATTTT.

This sequence joins TRBV9 and TRBJ2-3; 13 bases are shared with TRBD2. Germline assignment: CDR1 SGDLS and CDR2 YYNGEE. CDR3 length: 17 residues. V lost 4 bases and J lost 2; bases outside the gene matches: 7. The CDR3 DNA sequence: TGTGCCAGCAGCCCCGGGACTAGCGGGATACTCACAGATACGCAGTATTTT. Translating it yields CASSPGTSGILTDTQYF.

This clone has just a few counts. The chain uses TRBV6-1 and TRBJ1-2; D ambiguous. V was trimmed by 7 bases and J by 4 bases, leaving 13 bases between them. Germline assignment: CDR1 MNHNS and CDR2 SASEGT. The CDR3 contains 13 residues. Here the CDR3 reads CASTQLDRYGYTF. CDR3 bases: TGTGCCAGCACCCAACTCGATCGCTATGGCTACACCTTC.

The J gene is TRBJ2-1, the V gene TRBV4-1, with TRBD1 matching over 11 bases. Germline CDR1 MGHRA, CDR2 YSYEKL. Trimming at V came to 0 bases and at J to 6 bases, leaving 4 bases not matched to a gene. This CDR3 has 16 amino acids. CDR3 in DNA: TGCGCCAGCAGCCAAGATCCCGGGACAGGGGGCAATGAGCAGTTCTTC. It translates to CASSQDPGTGGNEQFF.

V gene TRBV12-5 combines with J gene TRBJ2-7; D not certain. Germline CDR1 is LGHNT and CDR2 is FRNRAP. The CDR3 runs 13 residues. The V end lost 6 bases, the J end lost 3 bases, and 12 bases lay between the germline ends. The CDR3 bases are TGTGCTAGTGGGTCCTCGGCAGACTACGAGCAGTACTTC. Translated: CASGSSADYEQYF.

As concerns this clone: One end of the junction does not line up with germline, which may come from a read error. The chain joins TRBV7-2 to TRBJ2-7; D might be TRBD2 (6 bases). The CDR3 consists of 15 residues. The germline CDR1 and CDR2 sequences are SGHTA and FQGNSA. CDR3 loop: CASTLSGSNSYEQYF. The CDR3 DNA is TGTGCCAGCACCTTAAGCGGGTCTAACTCCTACGAGCAGTACTTC.

CDR3 in amino acids: CATSRGTPGVRDYEQYF. DNA of the CDR3: TGTGCCACCAGCAGAGGGACCCCAGGGGTTCGAGACTACGAGCAGTACTTC. V and J are TRBV15 and TRBJ2-7; perhaps TRBD1 as D (6 bases). V shed 1 base and J shed 3 bases, with 19 bases lying between them. The length of the CDR3 is 17 residues. Germline CDR1 is LNHNV and CDR2 is YYDKDF (reference sequence).

This chain uses TRBV6-5 with TRBJ1-1, with TRBD1 matching 9 bases. CDR1 is MNHEY, CDR2 SVGAGI, per germline. The trim removed 1 base at V and 4 bases at J, leaving 4 bases unmatched. The CDR3 has 15 amino acids. CDR3 coding DNA: TGTGCCAGCAGTTACTTAGGACAGGGGAGCACTGAAGCTTTCTTT. Its protein is CASSYLGQGSTEAFF.

The V and J genes are TRBV7-3 and TRBJ1-2; D is undetermined. V was cut by 5 bases and J by 8 bases, with 18 bases left in between. The germline V gene has CDR1 SGHTA and CDR2 FQGTGA. This CDR3 has 14 amino acids. CDR3 bases: TGTGCCAGCAGCCCCCTGACCCCCGGGGAGGGCTACACCTTC. It is translated as CASSPLTPGEGYTF. Together with reference TRBV7-3 and TRBJ1-2, the CDR3 gives the full variable domain: GAGVSQTPSNKVTEKGKYVELRCDPISGHTALYWYRQSLGQGPEFLIYFQGTGAADDSGLPNDRFFAVRPEGSVSTLKIQRTERGDSAVYLCASSPLTPGEGYTFGSGTRLTVV.

The chain is built from TRBV11-2 and TRBJ2-5; TRBD1 is a possible D gene (7 bases). Germline CDR1 reads SGHAT; CDR2 reads FQNNGV. The CDR3 loop spans 15 amino acids. Trimming stripped 3 bases from V and 4 bases from J, with 15 bases between. The CDR3 nucleotides are TGTGCCAGCAGCTTGGGGACCCAGGGGGGAGAGACCCAGTACTTC. As protein: CASSLGTQGGETQYF.

Only a few counts were recorded for this clone. The gene calls are TRBV4-2 and TRBJ1-5, with D uncertain. CDR3 length equals 15 residues. Germline V CDR1 and CDR2: LGHNA, YNFKEQ. Trimming cost V 1 base and J 2 bases, with 9 bases left between them. This CDR3 reads CASSQAAGGNQPQHF. The CDR3 bases are TGTGCCAGCAGCCAAGCAGCCGGGGGCAATCAGCCCCAGCATTTT.

V and J are TRBV5-1 and TRBJ1-2; D is perhaps TRBD1 (6 bases). Trimming took off 1 base at V and 8 bases at J, with 15 bases between the two ends. Per germline, CDR1 SGHRS and CDR2 YFSETQ. The CDR3 runs to 14 residues. CDR3 residues: CASSLSQHGGGYTF. The DNA of the CDR3 is TGCGCCAGCAGCTTGTCCCAACATGGGGGCGGCTACACCTTC.

This chain connects TRBV7-9 to TRBJ1-2, with TRBD1 as a possible D gene (5 bases). CDR3 length: 13 amino acids. Trimming left V 3 bases short and J 2 bases short, with 7 bases between. The germline CDR1 and CDR2 sequences are SEHNR and FQNEAQ (reference sequence). The CDR3 DNA follows: TGTGCCAGCAGCTTGGACACAAACTATGGCTACACCTTC. This translates into CASSLDTNYGYTF.

The chain recombines TRBV27 with TRBJ2-5; 8 bases fit TRBD2. Germline V gene lookup returns CDR1 MNHEY and CDR2 SMNVEV (reference sequence). The CDR3 spans 14 residues. Trimming took 3 bases from V and 9 from J; bases not matched to a gene: 9. The CDR3 DNA reads as TGTGCCAGCAGTTTGATCGTCGGGGGGGGAGCCCAGTACTTC. Its protein product is CASSLIVGGGAQYF.

This clone came up once. The V gene is TRBV5-1, the J gene TRBJ2-1; D is unresolved. With 4 bases removed from V and 9 bases from J, the gap between germline ends came to 11 bases. The CDR3 totals 12 residues. Germline V CDR1 and CDR2: SGHRS, YFSETQ. The CDR3 nucleotides are TGCGCCAGCAGCGCCCGGTCGTTTGAGCAGTTCTTC. Translated, it gives CASSARSFEQFF.

CDR3 protein: CASSKGQGYEQYF. CDR3 DNA sequence: TGTGCCAGCAGCAAAGGACAGGGCTACGAGCAGTACTTC. V gene TRBV7-3 combines with J gene TRBJ2-7; 8 bases line up with TRBD1. The CDR3 spans 13 residues. V trimming: 5 bases; J trimming: 3 bases; junction bases outside the gene matches: 3. Germline V gives CDR1 SGHTA, CDR2 FQGTGA.

The chain recombines TRBV5-1 with TRBJ2-5, with D possibly being TRBD1 (5 bases). Germline lookup yields CDR1 SGHRS and CDR2 YFSETQ. The CDR3 loop spans 12 amino acids. Trimming pared 4 bases from V and 5 bases from J, leaving 9 bases between. CDR3: CASSPGLETQYF. The CDR3 coding sequence is TGCGCCAGCAGCCCAGGGTTGGAGACCCAGTACTTC.